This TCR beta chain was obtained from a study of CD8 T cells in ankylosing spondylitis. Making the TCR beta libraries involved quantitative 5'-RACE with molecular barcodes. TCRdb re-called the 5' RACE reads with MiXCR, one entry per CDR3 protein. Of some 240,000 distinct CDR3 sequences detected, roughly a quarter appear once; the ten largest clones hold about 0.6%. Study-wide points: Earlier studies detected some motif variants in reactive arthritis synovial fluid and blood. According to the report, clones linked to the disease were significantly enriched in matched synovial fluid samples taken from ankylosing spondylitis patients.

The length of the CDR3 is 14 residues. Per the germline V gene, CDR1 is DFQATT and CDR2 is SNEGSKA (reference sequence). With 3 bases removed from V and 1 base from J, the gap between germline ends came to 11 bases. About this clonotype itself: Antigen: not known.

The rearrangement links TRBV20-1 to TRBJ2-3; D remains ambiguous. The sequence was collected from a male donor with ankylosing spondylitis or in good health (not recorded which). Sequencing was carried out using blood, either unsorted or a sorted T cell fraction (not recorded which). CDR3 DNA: TGCAGTGCTAGCGCTAGTGGGGGCACAGATACGCAGTATTTT. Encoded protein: CSASASGGTDTQYF.